Below, 2 T cell receptor beta chains from the same sample are listed, as sequenced in a study of blood T cell repertoires in COVID-19. The assay was immunoSEQ multiplex PCR, and TCRdb's table has in-frame clones only and misses some. The sample contains over 150,000 clones, 80% to 90% of which appear only once. Material: peripheral blood. The receptors originated from an elderly woman with COVID-19, enrolled during active disease.

The rearrangement links TRBV28 to TRBJ2-7; TRBD1 might be the D (6 bases). CDR1 and CDR2 (germline): MDHEN, SYDVKM. V dropped 5 bases and J dropped 4 bases, with 15 bases sitting between them. The CDR3 contains 14 residues. The CDR3: CASSPPGDVYEQYF. As DNA, the CDR3 is TGTGCCAGCAGTCCTCCAGGGGACGTTTACGAGCAGTACTTC.

This clone was seen only once. The chain carries TRBV5-5 and TRBJ2-3; D remains ambiguous. Per germline, CDR1 SGHKS and CDR2 YYEKEE (reference sequence). V was clipped by 0 bases and J by 0 bases, with 11 bases between them. This CDR3 spans 16 amino acids. The CDR3 nucleotides are TGTGCCAGCAGCTTGGATATCATAACTAGCACAGATACGCAGTATTTT. Its protein is CASSLDIITSTDTQYF.